This TCR beta chain was sequenced in a study of post-analysis software for immune sequencing data. Study results and limitations: Clustering by F measure revealed strong co-clustering among samples prepared together in one batch. TRBV segments more frequent in patients than in controls numbered five and included TRBV5-6, TRBV5-1 and TRBV20-1. People with multiple sclerosis had a significantly lower normalized Chao1 diversity than controls did.

Presence of unique molecular identifiers characterized the TCR beta cDNA libraries. Input of roughly 0.85 to 11 million T cells yielded 500,000 to 650,000 cDNA molecules. MiXCR was run by TCRdb on the PCR reads, yielding one entry per CDR3 protein. The sample includes 450,000 to 700,000 distinct CDR3 sequences, about 40% of them seen just once. This CDR3 region has 12 residues. Looked up from germline, CDR1 is DFQATT and CDR2 is SNEGSKA (reference sequence). Trimming shortened V by 6 bases and J by 8 bases, and 16 bases separated the two germline ends. This clonotype was counted at least ten times. Its target is not known.

The chain carries TRBV20-1 and TRBJ1-2; D remains unclear. Sequencing used blood. This TCR came from a girl under 18 with multiple sclerosis. The CDR3 sequence: CSAHMQPGGYTF. The DNA of the CDR3 is TGCAGTGCCCACATGCAACCGGGGGGCTACACCTTC.